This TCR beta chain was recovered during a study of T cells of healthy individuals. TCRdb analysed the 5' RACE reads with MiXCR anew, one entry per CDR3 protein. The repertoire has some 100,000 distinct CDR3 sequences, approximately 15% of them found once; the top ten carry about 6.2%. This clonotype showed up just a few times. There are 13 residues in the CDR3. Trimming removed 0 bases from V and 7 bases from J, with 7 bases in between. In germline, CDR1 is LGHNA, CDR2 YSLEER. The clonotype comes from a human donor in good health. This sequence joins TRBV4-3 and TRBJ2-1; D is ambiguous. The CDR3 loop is CASSQDLENEQFF. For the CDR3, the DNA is TGCGCCAGCAGCCAAGATCTGGAGAATGAGCAGTTCTTC.